Listed here are 16 T cell receptor beta chains from one sample, sequenced in a study of blood T cell repertoires in COVID-19. Here immunoSEQ multiplex PCR was the method, and the copy in TCRdb shows in-frame clones only, minus some. The sample lists nearly 350,000 clones, 87% occurring once. The sequenced material came from PBMCs or T cells enriched from blood (not recorded which). Receptors originate from a woman in her twenties or thirties who had recovered from COVID-19.

The chain uses TRBV5-1 and TRBJ1-6; D is unresolved. The V end lost 6 bases, the J end lost 6 bases, and 13 bases lay between the germline ends. This CDR3 has 14 residues. In germline, CDR1 is SGHRS, CDR2 YFSETQ. CDR3 loop: CASTEEVGNSPLHF. The CDR3 nucleotides are TGCGCCAGCACGGAGGAAGTGGGTAATTCACCCCTCCACTTT.

This clone was observed a single time. The rearrangement links TRBV20-1 to TRBJ2-1, with TRBD1 identical over 7 bases. The V segment lost 3 bases and the J segment 7 bases; nucleotides outside the gene matches: 9. Per the germline V gene, CDR1 is DFQATT and CDR2 is SNEGSKA (reference sequence). The CDR3 length is 14 residues. This CDR3 is CSASSEGARNEQFF. In nucleotides, the CDR3 is TGCAGTGCTAGTAGCGAGGGGGCCAGGAATGAGCAGTTCTTC.

V usage is TRBV5-4 and J usage is TRBJ1-1, with 8 bases that match TRBD1. The CDR3 runs 17 residues. The V gene's germline CDR1 is SGHNT and CDR2 YYREEE (reference sequence). V lost 2 bases and J lost 0; bases outside the gene matches: 9. For the CDR3, the DNA is TGTGCCAGCAGCTTTGGTTCTCGACAGGGGATGAACACTGAAGCTTTCTTT. Its protein product is CASSFGSRQGMNTEAFF. Full variable domain (outside the CDR3, taken from reference TRBV5-4 and TRBJ1-1): ETGVTQSPTHLIKTRGQQVTLRCSSQSGHNTVSWYQQALGQGPQFIFQYYREEENGRGNFPPRFSGLQFPNYSSELNVNALELDDSALYLCASSFGSRQGMNTEAFFGQGTRLTVV.

The chain joins TRBV6-2 or TRBV6-3 to TRBJ2-7, with D unresolved. The CDR3 contains 11 residues. Trimming took 3 bases from V and 6 from J, leaving 6 bases between them. Per the germline V gene, CDR1 is MNHEY and CDR2 is SVGEGT. CDR3 bases: TGTGCCAGCAGTTATACGGTCGAGCAGTACTTC. Protein sequence: CASSYTVEQYF.

V gene TRBV28 combines with J gene TRBJ1-1; no reliable D call. Germline V gene data show CDR1 as MDHEN and CDR2 as SYDVKM. Deletions cut 9 bases from V and 10 bases from J, with 18 bases between. CDR3 length: 12 residues. In DNA, the CDR3 is TGTGCCAGTATTTCACCCCCCCGGGGAGCTTTCTTT. Translation: CASISPPRGAFF.

Notes on this clone: Other DNA sequences in this specimen translate into the identical CDR3. V gene TRBV5-1 combines with J gene TRBJ2-5, with TRBD2 matching 15 bases. Germline CDR1 and CDR2: SGHRS and YFSETQ. Germline trimming cut 4 bases from V and 5 bases from J; bases unmatched to any gene: 3. The CDR3 sequence is 15 residues long. The CDR3 nucleotides are TGCGCCAGCAGCCCCGGACTAGCGGGGGGGGAGACCCAGTACTTC. Amino acids: CASSPGLAGGETQYF.

This sequence joins TRBV27 and TRBJ1-5; D remains ambiguous. This CDR3 contains 14 residues. Germline loops: CDR1 MNHEY, CDR2 SMNVEV (reference sequence). V dropped 5 bases and J dropped 5 bases, with 13 bases sitting between them. The CDR3: CASSLNRYDQPQHF. DNA of the CDR3: TGTGCCAGCAGTCTAAACCGATACGATCAGCCCCAGCATTTT.

V usage is TRBV2 and J usage is TRBJ2-5; a possible D gene is TRBD1 (6 bases). The V end was cut by 7 bases, the J end by 4 bases, with 7 bases between. The germline V gene has CDR1 SNHLY and CDR2 FYNNEI. CDR3 length: 11 amino acids. Here the CDR3 reads CASTRGETQYF. The CDR3 coding sequence is TGTGCCAGCACCAGGGGAGAGACCCAGTACTTC. The full variable domain, in which reference TRBV2 and TRBJ2-5 provide the parts outside the CDR3, is EPEVTQTPSHQVTQMGQEVILRCVPISNHLYFYWYRQILGQKVEFLVSFYNNEISEKSEIFDDQFSVERPDGSNFTLKIRSTKLEDSAMYFCASTRGETQYFGPGTRLLVL.

J is TRBJ1-1 and V is TRBV28; a weak D match, TRBD1 (5 bases). Germline V gives CDR1 MDHEN, CDR2 SYDVKM. CDR3 length: 15 residues. V lost 2 bases, J lost 5 bases, and 15 bases lay in between. The DNA for the CDR3 is TGTGCCAGCAGTTTAGAGTGGGGGGGAGGGACTGAAGCTTTCTTT. It encodes CASSLEWGGGTEAFF.

The chain recombines TRBV5-1 with TRBJ2-1, with TRBD2 matching over 9 bases. Germline loops: CDR1 SGHRS, CDR2 YFSETQ. The CDR3 totals 16 residues. The trim removed 4 bases at V and 9 bases at J, leaving 14 bases unmatched. The CDR3: CASSPLASGDRGEQFF. Written as DNA, the CDR3 is TGCGCCAGCAGCCCTCTGGCTAGCGGGGATCGAGGTGAGCAGTTCTTC.

In DNA form, the CDR3 reads TGTGCCAGCAGTCATGCCGGGACATCAAGCTCCTACAATGAGCAGTTCTTC. Amino acids: CASSHAGTSSSYNEQFF. The chain has TRBV6-2 or TRBV6-3 and TRBJ2-1; a weak D match, TRBD1 (6 bases). Trimming removed 5 bases at V and 0 bases at J, with 17 bases between. Germline V CDR1 and CDR2: MNHEY, SVGEGT. The length of the CDR3 is 17 residues.

The chain has TRBV19 and TRBJ2-2; 10 bases agree with TRBD1. After removal of 6 bases from V and 6 bases from J, the junction contained 7 bases not matched to a gene. The CDR3 spans 15 residues. CDR1 is LNHDA and CDR2 is SQIVND in the germline V gene (reference sequence). The CDR3 nucleotides are TGTGCCAGTAGCAGGGACAGGGGCAAGGCCGGGGAGCTGTTTTTT. It specifies CASSRDRGKAGELFF.

The chain is built from TRBV6-5 and TRBJ2-3; maybe TRBD2 (6 bases). This CDR3 region has 14 residues. The germline V and J ends were trimmed by 6 bases and 5 bases, with 15 bases remaining between them. CDR1 and CDR2 from the germline V gene are MNHEY and SVGAGI. The CDR3 coding sequence is TGTGCCAGCAGGTTCGGGGGAGCGGAAGATACGCAGTATTTT. Encoded protein: CASRFGGAEDTQYF.

This clone showed up just once. The rearrangement uses TRBV27 and TRBJ1-3; the D is unclear. CDR1 is MNHEY, CDR2 SMNVEV, per germline (reference sequence). The V end lost 4 bases, the J end lost 4 bases, and 14 bases lay between the germline ends. The CDR3 covers 15 residues. As DNA, the CDR3 is TGTGCCAGCAGTTCAGACCGGGGAGGAGGAAACACCATATATTTT. Protein product: CASSSDRGGGNTIYF.

The chain uses TRBV28 and TRBJ1-1, with D possibly TRBD1 on 5 matching bases. Per the germline V gene, CDR1 is MDHEN and CDR2 is SYDVKM. The CDR3 sequence is 15 residues long. V gave up 2 bases and J gave up 1 base, with 11 bases separating them. The CDR3 sequence: CASSLTGTGNTEAFF. The CDR3 DNA reads TGTGCCAGCAGTTTAACCGGGACTGGGAACACTGAAGCTTTCTTT.

Worth noting for this clone: It may be a read error: a sequence one base away is much more abundant. The chain couples TRBV11-3 to TRBJ1-1; D remains ambiguous. The germline V and J ends were trimmed by 0 bases and 3 bases, with 5 bases remaining between them. The CDR3 sequence is 13 residues long. CDR1 is SGHNT, CDR2 YENEEA, per germline. The CDR3 DNA follows: TGTGCCAGCAGCTTAGAACGGGACACTGAAGCTTTCTTT. This sequence encodes CASSLERDTEAFF.